This TCR beta chain is drawn from a study of cytomegalovirus exposure and HLA in healthy donors. Study information: Across 350 to 400 genotyped donors, about 81% landed in the Caucasian-associated ancestry cluster. Regarding the study as a whole: Earlier analysis looked at TCR beta V segments, and most were productive about 87% or about 30% of the time. Reportedly, fewer N-insertions than the approximately 650-donor mean appeared in an Asian-associated ancestry cluster in a later analysis.

Remarks on this clone: Its antigen is currently unknown.

Primers: 60 Vbeta forward and 13 Jbeta reverse. In the authors' methods: Approximately 83 million unique TCR beta chains, about 12 million shared, were counted in a later analysis. Sequenced by immunoSEQ multiplex PCR; TCRdb stores in-frame clones only, minus some. That table is the source of V, J and clone size, and D and trimming were worked out from the DNA. The table shows some 170,000 clones, with approximately 74% occurring only once. The sequence was obtained from a woman aged 25 to 39 in good health and CMV-seronegative. The specimen was PBMCs.

CDR3 sequence (DNA): TGCGCCAGCAGCCTGGTGGGGCAGGTGCCACCCTACGAGCAGTACTTC. Its protein is CASSLVGQVPPYEQYF. The V call is TRBV4-3, the J call TRBJ2-7; possible D gene TRBD1, 5 bases. Germline V CDR1 and CDR2: LGHNA, YSLEER. CDR3 length: 16 residues. V lost 4 bases, J lost 2 bases, and 18 bases lay in between.